This TCR beta chain is from a study of human T cells and chemical hapten exposure. Each CDR3 protein is one row after TCRdb ran MiXCR on the RACE reads. The table lists fewer than 150,000 distinct CDR3 sequences, roughly 12% of them singletons, with around 3% in the top ten. The germline V gene encodes CDR1 MNHEY and CDR2 SVGEGT. The CDR3 spans 13 residues. The V gene lost 6 bases and the J gene lost 5 bases, with 11 bases spanning the gap. Time point meaning: pre-sensitization, week 0. The treatment is: therapeutic diphenylcyclopropenone sensitization with weekly scalp DPC. A few counts support this clonotype.

This chain connects TRBV6-2 or TRBV6-3 to TRBJ1-5; D remains unclear. This TCR was recovered from a woman in her late teens or twenties with alopecia areata. Some clones in this sample may be carry-over from other donors' samples. Sequenced here: whole blood, sampled in connection with sensitization to the hapten diphenylcyclopropenone (DPC). CDR3 amino acids: CASRDDGYQPQHF. DNA of the CDR3: TGTGCCAGCAGAGACGACGGGTATCAGCCCCAGCATTTT.